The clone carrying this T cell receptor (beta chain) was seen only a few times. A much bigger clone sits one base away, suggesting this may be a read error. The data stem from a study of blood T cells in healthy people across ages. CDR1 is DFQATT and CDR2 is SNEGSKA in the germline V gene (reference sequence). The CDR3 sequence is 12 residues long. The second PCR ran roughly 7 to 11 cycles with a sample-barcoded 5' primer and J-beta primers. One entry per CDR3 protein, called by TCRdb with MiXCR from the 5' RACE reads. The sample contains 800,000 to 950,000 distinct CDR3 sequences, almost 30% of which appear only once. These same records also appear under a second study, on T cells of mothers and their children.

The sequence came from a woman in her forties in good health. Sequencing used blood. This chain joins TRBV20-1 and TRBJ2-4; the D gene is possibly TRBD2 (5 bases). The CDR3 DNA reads TGCGGTGCTAGGAGGACGATTGACATTCAGTACTTC. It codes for CGARRTIDIQYF.